This T cell receptor (beta chain) was sequenced in a study of cytomegalovirus exposure and HLA in healthy donors. The PCR used 60 Vbeta and 13 Jbeta primers. TCRdb's copy holds only in-frame clones and misses some; the assay was immunoSEQ multiplex PCR. The profile shows under 150,000 clones, 70% to 80% of them singletons. J was trimmed by 0 bases and V by 0 bases; bases with no gene match: 6. The CDR3 extends over 18 amino acids. Germline-derived CDR1 and CDR2 are SGDLS and YYNGEE. The gene calls are TRBV9 and TRBJ2-6; the match to TRBD2 covers 7 bases. Sequences were obtained from PBMCs. The source is a woman aged 40 to 50 in good health and CMV-seropositive. The CDR3 sequence is CASSVARGDLSGANVLTF. CDR3 nucleotide sequence: TGTGCCAGCAGCGTAGCCCGGGGGGACCTCTCTGGGGCCAACGTCCTGACTTTC.